The T cell receptor beta chain under discussion was sequenced for a study of siplizumab effects on memory and regulatory T cells (dated by TCRdb to about 2019). Regarding the research as a whole: The study looked at the effect of siplizumab, an anti-CD2 antibody, on alloreactive T-cell subsets in allogeneic mixed lymphocyte reactions made from human PBMCs. The full study reports these points: The cumulative frequency of alloreactive sequences traceable to unstimulated CD4+ memory T cells was significantly reduced by siplizumab. Unstimulated naive T cells appeared to be more diverse than memory T cells, and naive cells seemed to make a substantial contribution to the alloresponse. The suppressive function of proliferating Tregs from siplizumab cultures was not functionally confirmed. Sequences below about 10^-5 frequency were poorly captured, so only a minor fraction of alloreactive clones could be mapped to unstimulated subsets. Among mappable alloreactive CD4+ clones, an average Treg-derived fraction of over 60% was observed with siplizumab, compared with approximately 30% in control reactions. About 75-96% of proliferating CD4+ or CD8+ clones could not be given a naive or memory phenotype.

V was cut back by 7 bases and J by 3 bases, leaving a gap of 18 bases between them. Based on the germline V gene (reference sequence), the CDR1 and CDR2 sequences are LNHDA and SQIVND. The CDR3 numbers 15 residues from cysteine through phenylalanine. The retained sequence is limited to the CDR3, 45 bases, with the frame set at the first base. Sorted unstimulated T cells and proliferating T cells recovered from mixed lymphocyte reactions were subjected to TCRbeta CDR3 sequencing. Fresh whole blood from ten HLA-typed healthy donors was used as the source from which PBMCs were isolated. Unstimulated CD4+ non-regulatory T cells were FACS-sorted to map the origin of alloreactive clones. This clone was observed a few times. What this receptor recognizes is not known. No clone much larger than this one lies a single base away; base qualities are absent. The library was prepared using the immunoSEQ multiplex PCR assay. The deep sequencing platform assayed about 10^5 TCR templates per sample. Genomic DNA extracted from sorted T cells was the material used for TCRbeta CDR3 sequencing. The paper's processing steps were these. The R programming language was used for clonal analysis of the TCRbeta CDR3 data. Unstimulated samples were compared with post-reaction CFSE-low samples to define alloreactive CD4+ and CD8+ clones. Regulatory or non-regulatory origin was assigned to alloreactive CD4+ clones by matching of sequences to sorted unstimulated Treg and non-Treg repertoires. Not all clones reach the TCRdb copy of this immuneACCESS table, which keeps in-frame sequences only. Checked studies attribute under half of the gap to unresolved V genes and leave the rest unexplained. The V and J calls and clone size come from that table; D and trimming were worked out from the DNA. The sample table contains 95,000 to 100,000 clones; only one count was recorded for around nine tenths of them. The ten biggest clones cover 9.5% to 15% of the sample.

The sequence was obtained from a human donor in good health. The sequence joins TRBV19 to TRBJ1-2, with TRBD1 as a weak D call on 5 bases. Sequenced material: non-Treg CD4+ T cells sorted from blood. The sample's cell subset or site label, decoded: FACS-sorted unstimulated CD4+ non-regulatory T cells. The nucleotide sequence reads TGTGCCAGTACTTTCGGGGGGAGCATTGACTATGGCTACACCTTC. Its protein product is CASTFGGSIDYGYTF.